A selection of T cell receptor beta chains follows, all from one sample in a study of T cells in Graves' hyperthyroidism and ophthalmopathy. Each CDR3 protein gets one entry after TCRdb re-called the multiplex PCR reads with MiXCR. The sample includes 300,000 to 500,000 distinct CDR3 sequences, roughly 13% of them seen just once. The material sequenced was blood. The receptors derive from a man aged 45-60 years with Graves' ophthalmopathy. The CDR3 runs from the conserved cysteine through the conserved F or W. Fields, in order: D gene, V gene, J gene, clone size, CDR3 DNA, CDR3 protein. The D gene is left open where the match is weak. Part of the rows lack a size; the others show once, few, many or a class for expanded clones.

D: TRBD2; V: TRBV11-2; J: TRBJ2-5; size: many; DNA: TGTGCCAGCAGCGGAGACCTAGCGGGGCAAGAGACCCAGTACTTC; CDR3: CASSGDLAGQETQYF
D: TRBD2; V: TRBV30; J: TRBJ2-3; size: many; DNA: TGTGCCTGGACCACGGGACTAGCGGACACAGATACGCAGTATTTT; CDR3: CAWTTGLADTDTQYF
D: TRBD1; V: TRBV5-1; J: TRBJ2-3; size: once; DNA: TGCGCCAGCAGCTCGGGACAGGGGGCGGTTTATACGCAGTATTTT; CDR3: CASSSGQGAVYTQYF
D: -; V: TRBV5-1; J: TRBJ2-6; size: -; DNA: TGCGCCAGCAGCTTGGGCACAGAGAGACAATCCGTCCTGACTTTC; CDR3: CASSLGTERQSVLTF
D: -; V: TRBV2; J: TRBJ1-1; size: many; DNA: TGTGCCAGCAGTCCCGTCTTTGAAGCTTTCTTT; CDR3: CASSPVFEAFF
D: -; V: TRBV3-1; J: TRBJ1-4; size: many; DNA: TGTGCCAGCAGCCAAGGATACGGGGCAAAACTGTTTTTT; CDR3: CASSQGYGAKLFF
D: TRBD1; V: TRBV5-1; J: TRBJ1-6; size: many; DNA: TGCGCCAGCAGCGAGGACAGGGTGCGTTCACCCCTCCACTTT; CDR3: CASSEDRVRSPLHF
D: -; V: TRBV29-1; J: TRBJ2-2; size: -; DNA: TGCAGCGTGTCCCTCTCAGGTGACAACACCGGGGAGCTGTTTTTT; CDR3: CSVSLSGDNTGELFF
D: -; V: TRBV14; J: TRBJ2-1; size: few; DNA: TGTGCCAGCAGCCAAGAACTGGGGGGCGAGCAGTTCTTC; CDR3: CASSQELGGEQFF
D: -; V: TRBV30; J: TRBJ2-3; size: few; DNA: TGTGCCTGGAGTGTACGTCTATGGAGAGGCTTACCCAATTCTAGCACAGATACGCAGTATTTT; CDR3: CAWSVRLWRGLPNSSTDTQYF
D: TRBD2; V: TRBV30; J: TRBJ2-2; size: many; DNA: TGTGCCTGGAGTGCGGGAGGAATCACCGGGGAGCTGTTTTTT; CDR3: CAWSAGGITGELFF
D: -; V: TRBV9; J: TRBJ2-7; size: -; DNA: TGTGCCAGCAGCGTAGCTGACGCGGGACAGAAAACCTACGAGCAGTACTTC; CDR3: CASSVADAGQKTYEQYF
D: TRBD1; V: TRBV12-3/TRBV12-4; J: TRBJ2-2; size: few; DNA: TGTGCCAGCAGGGAGACAGGGGGTTTCGACACCGGGGAGCTGTTTTTT; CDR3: CASRETGGFDTGELFF
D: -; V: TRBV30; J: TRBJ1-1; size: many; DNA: TGTGCCTGGAGTGTACGGTCGATCCAGAACACTGAAGCTTTCTTT; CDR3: CAWSVRSIQNTEAFF
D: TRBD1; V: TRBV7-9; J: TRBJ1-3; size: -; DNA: TGTGCCAGCAGCTCTACAGGGGTGTTCGGAAACACCACATATTTT; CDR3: CASSSTGVFGNTTYF
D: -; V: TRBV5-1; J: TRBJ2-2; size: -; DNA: TGCGCCAGCAGCGTCCCCATGAACACCGGGGAGCTGTTTTTT; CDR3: CASSVPMNTGELFF